The entry below describes one TCR beta chain. Authors' data handling: Using reference gene primer amplification, nucleated cell counts were estimated. Generated by immunoSEQ multiplex PCR, the TCRdb table keeps only in-frame clones and is missing some. Clone size and V and J calls were adopted from that table, with D and trimming inferred from the DNA. The sample lists about 96,000 clones, about 90% occurring once. The entry originates in a study of blood T cell repertoires in COVID-19. Study details: From the United States, Italy and Spain came samples of acute and convalescent COVID-19. T cells, B-cell-depleted T cells, or PBMCs supplied cDNA or gDNA.

Sequenced sample: peripheral blood. The source of this sequence is a human donor with COVID-19, enrolled during active disease. The donor label of this sample is uncertain.

CDR3 protein: CASSLTSRVSTDTQYF. The CDR3 coding sequence is TGTGCCAGCTCACTAACGAGCAGGGTTAGCACAGATACGCAGTATTTT. V usage is TRBV18 and J usage is TRBJ2-3; D perhaps matches TRBD1 (5 bases). V dropped 4 bases and J dropped 0 bases, with 14 bases sitting between them. This CDR3 contains 16 residues. Germline V gene lookup returns CDR1 KGHSH and CDR2 LQKENI.